This T cell receptor beta chain is drawn from a study of T cells in narcolepsy. Across the whole study: Donors had narcolepsy type 1 or type 2, or were healthy controls.

Concerning this clone itself: Its cognate antigen is unknown.

Measured with immunoSEQ multiplex PCR; TCRdb has only the in-frame clones, and not every one. The table lists 30,000 or so clones, roughly four fifths of them singletons. The CDR3 totals 13 residues. V lost 3 bases and J lost 6, with 9 bases in between. Germline V gives CDR1 SGHTA, CDR2 FQGTGA. Regarding the study as a whole: Same-patient CSF and blood CD4+ T cell clonotypes included HCRT-specific and TRIB2-specific autoreactive ones. Autoreactive clone sequences were missing from some blood memory CD4+ repertoires.

Sample: CD45RA- memory CD4+ T cells from PBMCs. The TCR sequence derives from a human donor with narcolepsy. This sequence joins TRBV7-3 and TRBJ2-4; no definite D call. CDR3 region: CASSFPGSNIQYF. The DNA for the CDR3 is TGTGCCAGCAGCTTCCCCGGATCAAACATTCAGTACTTC.